This T cell receptor (beta chain) originates from a study of T cell responses to AZD1222 COVID-19 vaccine. Across the whole study: Samples with a second dose at about 4 or about 12 weeks were pooled together. General study points: Donors skewed white British and female; clonal diversity was possibly underestimated. The breadth and depth of Spike-specific TCRs increased once two AZD1222 doses had been given.

The V gene's germline CDR1 is SEHNR and CDR2 FQNEAQ (reference sequence). The ends lost 3 bases at V and 1 base at J; junction bases unmatched: 2. This CDR3 comprises 14 residues. A note on this clone: The antigen is not known.

Sequencing was performed with immunoSEQ multiplex PCR; in TCRdb, only in-frame clones are kept and a portion is missing. Here the sample spans over 45,000 clones, around 90% being singletons. The sequences come from peripheral blood, collected on day 0 of AZD1222 vaccination. The chain couples TRBV7-9 to TRBJ2-5; 7 bases map to TRBD2. This TCR derives from an adult in good health. The DNA of the CDR3 is TGTGCCAGCAGCTTGGCTAGCGGCCAAGAGACCCAGTACTTC. It encodes CASSLASGQETQYF. The whole variable domain, filled in from reference TRBV7-9 and TRBJ2-5, reads DTGVSQNPRHKITKRGQNVTFRCDPISEHNRLYWYRQTLGQGPEFLTYFQNEAQLEKSRLLSDRFSAERPKGSFSTLEIQRTEQGDSAMYLCASSLASGQETQYFGPGTRLLVL.